In its sample, the clone carrying this T cell receptor delta chain was seen a few times. A far larger clone is off by one base, so a read error is likely. This CDR3 is also generated by other DNA sequences in the sample. The germline V gene has CDR1 TSWWSYY and CDR2 QGS. The CDR3 is 22 amino acids. TCRdb re-identified clones in the RT-PCR reads via CATT. The data hold some 2,500 delta-chain clones, with around 1.6% observed a single time. This entry comes from a study of gamma-delta T cells after stem cell transplantation. The chain combines TRDV1 with TRDJ2; TRDD3 aligns across 13 bases. The sample comprised gamma-delta T cells. The TCR originated in a human donor. It is not recorded whose cells these are; they may come from a transplant donor. The CDR3 sequence is CALGNPFWTGGYAKSLTAQLFF. The CDR3, as DNA: TGTGCTCTTGGGAACCCCTTCTGGACTGGGGGATACGCCAAGTCCTTGACAGCGCAACTCTTCTTT.